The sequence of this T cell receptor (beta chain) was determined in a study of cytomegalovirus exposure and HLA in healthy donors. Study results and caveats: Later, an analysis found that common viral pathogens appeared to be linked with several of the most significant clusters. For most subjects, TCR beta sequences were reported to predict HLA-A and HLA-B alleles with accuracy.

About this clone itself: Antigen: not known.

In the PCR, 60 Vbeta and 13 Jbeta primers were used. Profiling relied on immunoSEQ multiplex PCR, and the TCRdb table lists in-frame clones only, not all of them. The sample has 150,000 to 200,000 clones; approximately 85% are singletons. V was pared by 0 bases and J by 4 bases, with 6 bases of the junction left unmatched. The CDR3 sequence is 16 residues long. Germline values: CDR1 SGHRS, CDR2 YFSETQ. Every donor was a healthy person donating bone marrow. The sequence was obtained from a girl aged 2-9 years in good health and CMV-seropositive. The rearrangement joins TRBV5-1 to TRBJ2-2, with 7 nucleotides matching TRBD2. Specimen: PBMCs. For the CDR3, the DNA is TGCGCCAGCAGCTTGGATAGCGGGTATTTCACCGGGGAGCTGTTTTTT. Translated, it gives CASSLDSGYFTGELFF.